These T cell receptor beta chains were read from a single sample in a study of control samples from healthy donors and cancer patients. Here immunoSEQ multiplex PCR was the method, and the copy in TCRdb shows in-frame clones only, minus some. Seen here are roughly 95,000 clones, 85% to 90% observed once, and the top ten hold over 12%. Sequenced input: blood. The receptors derive from a man between 25 and 39 years old in good health. The CDR3 runs from the conserved cysteine through the conserved F or W. The order of the fields is D gene, clone size, V gene, J gene, CDR3 protein, CDR3 DNA. The D gene is left open where the match is weak. Clone size is given for some rows only: seen once, a few or many times, or a class if the clone is expanded.

d_gene: TRBD1; abundance: NA; v_gene: TRBV27; j_gene: TRBJ2-7; CDR3aa: CATAGQGSYEQYF; CDR3nt: TGTGCCACCGCGGGACAGGGCTCCTACGAGCAGTACTTC
d_gene: NA; abundance: NA; v_gene: TRBV11-2; j_gene: TRBJ1-3; CDR3aa: CASSLVPPSIYF; CDR3nt: TGTGCCAGCAGCTTAGTACCACCCTCCATATATTTT
d_gene: TRBD2; abundance: once; v_gene: TRBV5-1; j_gene: TRBJ2-7; CDR3aa: CASSQSGTKNEQYF; CDR3nt: TGCGCCAGCAGCCAATCCGGGACTAAAAACGAGCAGTACTTC
d_gene: NA; abundance: NA; v_gene: TRBV19; j_gene: TRBJ2-3; CDR3aa: CASSTNWGDTQYF; CDR3nt: TGTGCCAGTAGTACCAACTGGGGGGATACGCAGTATTTT
d_gene: NA; abundance: many; v_gene: TRBV9; j_gene: TRBJ1-1; CDR3aa: CASSLRGGGNTEAFF; CDR3nt: TGTGCCAGCAGCCTCCGGGGAGGGGGGAACACTGAAGCTTTCTTT
d_gene: TRBD1; abundance: NA; v_gene: TRBV4-2; j_gene: TRBJ1-1; CDR3aa: CASSLWTGETEAFF; CDR3nt: TGTGCCAGCAGCCTATGGACAGGGGAGACTGAAGCTTTCTTT
d_gene: NA; abundance: NA; v_gene: TRBV30; j_gene: TRBJ2-3; CDR3aa: CACNRDNPYTQYF; CDR3nt: TGTGCCTGCAACCGGGATAACCCTTATACGCAGTATTTT
d_gene: NA; abundance: NA; v_gene: TRBV3-1/TRBV3-2; j_gene: TRBJ2-5; CDR3aa: CASSLRTGMETQYF; CDR3nt: TGTGCCAGCAGCCTCCGTACAGGGATGGAGACCCAGTACTTC
d_gene: NA; abundance: NA; v_gene: TRBV11-3; j_gene: TRBJ1-3; CDR3aa: CASSHEGLAGNTIYF; CDR3nt: TGTGCCAGCAGCCACGAGGGATTGGCTGGAAACACCATATATTTT
d_gene: NA; abundance: few; v_gene: TRBV4-2; j_gene: TRBJ1-3; CDR3aa: CASRREEGAGNTIYF; CDR3nt: TGTGCCAGCAGGCGGGAAGAGGGGGCTGGAAACACCATATATTTT
d_gene: NA; abundance: NA; v_gene: TRBV6-1; j_gene: TRBJ1-5; CDR3aa: CASSEWAGTAGGYSNQPQHF; CDR3nt: TGTGCCAGCAGTGAATGGGCAGGGACCGCTGGGGGGTATAGCAATCAGCCCCAGCATTTT
d_gene: TRBD1; abundance: NA; v_gene: TRBV29-1; j_gene: TRBJ1-4; CDR3aa: CSVASAGQGVLFGHTGREKLFF; CDR3nt: TGCAGCGTTGCCTCGGCGGGACAGGGGGTTTTATTCGGGCATACAGGGCGAGAAAAACTGTTTTTT
d_gene: NA; abundance: NA; v_gene: TRBV9; j_gene: TRBJ2-7; CDR3aa: CASSVGLASAIYEQYF; CDR3nt: TGTGCCAGCAGCGTAGGACTTGCCTCGGCAATCTACGAGCAGTACTTC
d_gene: TRBD1; abundance: few; v_gene: TRBV6-1; j_gene: TRBJ2-3; CDR3aa: CASSEDRGSTDTQYF; CDR3nt: TGTGCCAGCAGTGAGGACAGGGGTAGCACAGATACGCAGTATTTT
d_gene: NA; abundance: once; v_gene: TRBV24-1; j_gene: TRBJ1-2; CDR3aa: CATSDTDLYGYTF; CDR3nt: TGTGCCACCAGTGATACAGACCTCTATGGCTACACCTTC
d_gene: NA; abundance: NA; v_gene: TRBV7-7; j_gene: TRBJ2-3; CDR3aa: CASSLYGTSTDTQYF; CDR3nt: TGTGCCAGCAGCTTATACGGCACTAGCACAGATACGCAGTATTTT
d_gene: TRBD1; abundance: once; v_gene: TRBV9; j_gene: TRBJ1-2; CDR3aa: CASSGQGNYGYTF; CDR3nt: TGTGCCAGCAGCGGACAGGGGAACTATGGCTACACCTTC
d_gene: TRBD2; abundance: NA; v_gene: TRBV4-1; j_gene: TRBJ2-1; CDR3aa: CASSQNPGLASYNEQFF; CDR3nt: TGCGCCAGCAGCCAAAACCCGGGACTAGCCTCCTACAATGAGCAGTTCTTC
d_gene: NA; abundance: NA; v_gene: TRBV6-1; j_gene: TRBJ2-7; CDR3aa: CASSEWPGEAYEQYF; CDR3nt: TGTGCCAGCAGTGAATGGCCAGGGGAGGCGTACGAGCAGTACTTC
d_gene: TRBD2; abundance: NA; v_gene: TRBV7-3; j_gene: TRBJ2-1; CDR3aa: CASSLLGSGGTYNEQFF; CDR3nt: TGTGCCAGCAGCTTATTGGGGAGCGGGGGTACCTACAATGAGCAGTTCTTC
d_gene: NA; abundance: NA; v_gene: TRBV5-1; j_gene: TRBJ2-2; CDR3aa: CASSFPDVTGELFF; CDR3nt: TGCGCCAGCAGCTTCCCGGACGTGACCGGGGAGCTGTTTTTT
d_gene: NA; abundance: few; v_gene: TRBV4-1; j_gene: TRBJ2-7; CDR3aa: CASRDRTKGDYNEQYF; CDR3nt: TGCGCCAGCAGAGATCGGACTAAAGGGGATTACAACGAGCAGTACTTC
d_gene: NA; abundance: NA; v_gene: TRBV29-1; j_gene: TRBJ1-1; CDR3aa: CSVEGQRNTEAFF; CDR3nt: TGCAGCGTTGAAGGTCAAAGAAACACTGAAGCTTTCTTT
d_gene: NA; abundance: once; v_gene: TRBV19; j_gene: TRBJ1-1; CDR3aa: CASSSLIGDGNTEAFF; CDR3nt: TGTGCCAGTAGTTCGTTGATCGGGGACGGGAACACTGAAGCTTTCTTT
d_gene: TRBD2; abundance: NA; v_gene: TRBV9; j_gene: TRBJ2-1; CDR3aa: CASTAGTSGYNEQFF; CDR3nt: TGTGCCAGCACGGCCGGGACTAGCGGCTACAATGAGCAGTTCTTC
d_gene: NA; abundance: NA; v_gene: TRBV28; j_gene: TRBJ2-7; CDR3aa: CASSLQGAPYEQYF; CDR3nt: TGTGCCAGCAGTTTACAGGGAGCCCCATACGAGCAGTACTTC
d_gene: NA; abundance: NA; v_gene: TRBV9; j_gene: TRBJ1-1; CDR3aa: CASSGPGMNTEAFF; CDR3nt: TGTGCCAGCAGCGGGCCAGGGATGAACACTGAAGCTTTCTTT
d_gene: NA; abundance: few; v_gene: TRBV15; j_gene: TRBJ1-2; CDR3aa: CATSLGVNYGYTF; CDR3nt: TGTGCCACCAGCCTTGGGGTTAACTATGGCTACACCTTC
d_gene: NA; abundance: NA; v_gene: TRBV12-3/TRBV12-4; j_gene: TRBJ2-1; CDR3aa: CASSFLRNNEQFF; CDR3nt: TGTGCCAGCAGTTTCCTACGCAACAATGAGCAGTTCTTC
d_gene: NA; abundance: NA; v_gene: TRBV6-5; j_gene: TRBJ2-7; CDR3aa: CASRALRAGTNEQYF; CDR3nt: TGTGCCAGCAGAGCCCTCCGGGCGGGAACTAACGAGCAGTACTTC